The clone carrying this TCR beta chain was detected many times. Its antigen is not known. The entry originates in a study of regulatory T cells in long-lasting Graves disease. Construction of the TCR beta libraries employed iRepertoire HTBI primers in conjunction with Arm-PCR of CDR3 regions. TCRdb processed the multiplex PCR reads anew with MiXCR; each CDR3 protein has one entry. This sample has about 470,000 distinct CDR3 sequences, with around 21% found just once. Points from the study as a whole: TCR diversity in persistent Graves' patients was below that of newly diagnosed ones. Because few samples were included, accuracy may have been lower. Persistent disease samples used TRBV28, TRBJ1-2 and TRBJ2-5 preferentially. Between persistent patients, a few thousand public clonotypes were shared, exceeding the 900 to 1,000 shared between new patients.

The CDR3 runs to 15 residues. V shed 4 bases, J shed 2 bases, and the junction held 7 bases outside the gene matches. The V gene's germline CDR1 is LGHDT and CDR2 YNNKEL (reference sequence). Time point reported: persistent/refractory GD, antithyroid drugs over 5 years with positive TRAb. With RNA extracted from PBMCs as input, the TCR library was made. Here the sequenced sample was peripheral blood mononuclear cells (PBMCs), taken when the disease was refractory, from a patient treated with antithyroid drugs. The chain is built from TRBV3-1 and TRBJ2-5, with TRBD1 identical over 7 bases. The source of this sequence is a female donor with Graves disease. The CDR3 DNA is TGTGCCAGCAGCCCGACAGGGTTCGAGCAAGAGACCCAGTACTTC. Its protein is CASSPTGFEQETQYF.